The T cell receptor (beta chain) described here comes from a study of cytomegalovirus exposure and HLA in healthy donors. General study findings and limits: Among CMV-associated TCR beta chains, most appeared HLA-restricted in a later analysis.

Regarding donors, all were healthy bone marrow donors. The CDR3 loop spans 13 amino acids. Germline V gives CDR1 MNHEY, CDR2 SMNVEV (reference sequence). V was shortened by 3 bases and J by 6 bases, with 8 bases between the two germline ends. A word on this clone: Antigen specificity is unknown.

It was with 60 Vbeta and 13 Jbeta primers that the PCR ran. The table came from immunoSEQ multiplex PCR; TCRdb's copy has only in-frame clones and leaves some out. Altogether approximately 140,000 clones are present, just under 85% being singletons, with the ten largest covering 2.5% to 3.5%. This clonotype was obtained from a boy between 2 and 10 years old in good health and CMV-seronegative. This chain uses TRBV27 with TRBJ2-2, with TRBD2 as a possible D gene (5 bases). The specimen was PBMCs. The CDR3 nucleotides are TGTGCCAGCAGTTTCCGGGATGCCGGGGAGCTGTTTTTT. Translating it yields CASSFRDAGELFF.